This is a list of T cell receptor beta chains from one sample in a study of technical replicates of blood from a few donors. Only in-frame clones appear in the TCRdb table, and some are missing; sequencing was by immunoSEQ multiplex PCR. There are tens of thousands of clones in the sample; roughly 96% occur only once, and approximately 0.26% lies in the top ten. Sequencing was performed on T cells isolated from PBMCs. These receptor sequences come from a human donor in good health. The CDR3 runs from the conserved cysteine through the conserved F or W. The D gene is left open where the match is weak. The listing skips clone size in some rows; elsewhere it reads once, few, many or a size class.

length,V,size,J,D,CDR3,DNA
15,TRBV5-6,once,TRBJ1-1,TRBD1,CASSLVWDREVTAFF,TGTGCCAGCAGCTTGGTATGGGACAGGGAGGTGACGGCTTTCTTT
14,TRBV2,once,TRBJ2-6,NA,CASSGVSGANVLTF,TGTGCCAGCAGCGGAGTCTCTGGGGCCAACGTCCTGACTTTC
16,TRBV5-1,NA,TRBJ1-1,TRBD1,CASSLGHGTVNTEAFF,TGCGCCAGCAGCTTGGGCCACGGGACAGTGAACACTGAAGCTTTCTTT
15,TRBV10-1,NA,TRBJ2-1,TRBD2,CASSDTAGDFNEQFF,TGCGCCAGCAGTGATACCGCGGGAGATTTCAATGAGCAGTTCTTC
19,TRBV11-3,NA,TRBJ1-1,TRBD1,CASRLTLRTSGGLKDEAFF,TGTGCCAGCAGACTTACCCTGCGGACGTCAGGGGGCCTGAAGGATGAAGCTTTCTTT
14,TRBV5-1,NA,TRBJ2-1,TRBD1,CASSSRTGGDEQFF,TGCGCCAGCAGCTCTCGAACAGGGGGCGATGAGCAGTTCTTC
12,TRBV10-3,NA,TRBJ2-7,NA,CAISETGLEQYF,TGTGCCATCAGTGAGACAGGGTTGGAGCAGTACTTC
8,TRBV19,NA,TRBJ2-7,NA,CASGPQYF,TGTGCCAGCGGTCCGCAGTACTTC
12,TRBV28,NA,TRBJ2-7,NA,CASWTPLGEQYF,TGTGCCAGTTGGACACCTCTCGGCGAGCAGTACTTC
18,TRBV2,once,TRBJ2-6,TRBD1,CASRTPRDRGTGANVLTF,TGTGCCAGCAGAACCCCCCGGGACAGGGGAACTGGGGCCAACGTCCTGACTTTC
12,TRBV19,NA,TRBJ2-1,NA,CASSNLVNEQFF,TGTGCCAGTAGTAATCTAGTGAATGAGCAGTTCTTC
14,TRBV13,NA,TRBJ2-7,TRBD2,CASSFSGGVYEQYF,TGTGCCAGCAGCTTCTCGGGGGGGGTCTACGAGCAGTACTTC
14,TRBV4-1,NA,TRBJ1-2,TRBD1,CASSPDRGPYGYTF,TGCGCCAGCAGCCCGGACAGGGGGCCATATGGCTACACCTTC
13,TRBV27,NA,TRBJ2-2,TRBD2,CASKGTMYGELFF,TGTGCCAGCAAGGGGACTATGTACGGGGAGCTGTTTTTT
20,TRBV7-6,NA,TRBJ2-7,TRBD2,CASSLGVRVEGGVSGNEQYF,TGTGCCAGCAGCTTAGGTGTACGGGTTGAGGGAGGGGTCTCGGGGAACGAGCAGTACTTC
13,TRBV6-5,once,TRBJ1-2,NA,CASKKQGLHDYTF,TGTGCCAGCAAAAAACAGGGATTGCATGACTACACCTTC
15,TRBV5-6,once,TRBJ1-2,TRBD1,CASSLSPTGGNGYTF,TGTGCCAGCAGCTTGTCCCCGACAGGGGGAAATGGCTACACCTTC
14,TRBV5-4,NA,TRBJ2-7,TRBD1,CASSAGQGAYEQYF,TGTGCCAGCAGCGCTGGACAGGGAGCATACGAGCAGTACTTC
14,TRBV5-1,NA,TRBJ1-1,NA,CASSLAGRNTEAFF,TGCGCCAGCAGCTTGGCAGGGCGGAACACTGAAGCTTTCTTT
15,TRBV5-1,NA,TRBJ2-1,TRBD1,CASSLVTGGVNEQFF,TGCGCCAGCAGCTTGGTGACAGGGGGGGTCAATGAGCAGTTCTTC
18,TRBV23-1,NA,TRBJ1-5,TRBD1,CASSQDSDRAGSNQPQHF,TGCGCCAGCAGTCAGGACTCGGACAGGGCAGGGAGCAATCAGCCCCAGCATTTT
12,TRBV29-1,NA,TRBJ2-7,TRBD2,CSVGLAVHEQYF,TGCAGCGTGGGACTAGCGGTCCACGAGCAGTACTTC
19,TRBV4-1,NA,TRBJ2-7,TRBD2,CASSQETSSGGGPSYEQYF,TGCGCCAGCAGCCAAGAGACGAGTAGCGGGGGGGGTCCCTCCTACGAGCAGTACTTC
12,TRBV7-9,NA,TRBJ1-2,TRBD1,CASSGQGFGYTF,TGTGCCAGCAGCGGACAGGGTTTTGGCTACACCTTC
15,TRBV2,NA,TRBJ2-5,TRBD2,CASSGGTMFIGTQYF,TGTGCCAGCAGTGGTGGGACTATGTTTATAGGGACCCAGTACTTC
14,TRBV19,NA,TRBJ2-5,TRBD2,CASSLRLAGETQYF,TGTGCCAGTAGCTTACGACTAGCGGGAGAGACCCAGTACTTC
13,TRBV9,NA,TRBJ1-1,NA,CASSAGTYTEAFF,TGTGCCAGCAGCGCCGGGACTTACACTGAAGCTTTCTTT
15,TRBV11-1,NA,TRBJ2-1,NA,CASSFGQLVVNEQFF,TGTGCCAGCAGCTTTGGGCAGTTAGTCGTCAATGAGCAGTTCTTC
14,TRBV6-1,NA,TRBJ2-7,NA,CASSEIGSGSEQYF,TGTGCCAGCAGTGAAATAGGGTCCGGGAGCGAGCAGTACTTC
14,TRBV6-1,NA,TRBJ2-7,TRBD1,CASSEDRVLREQYF,TGTGCCAGCAGTGAGGACAGGGTCTTACGCGAGCAGTACTTC
14,TRBV6-1,NA,TRBJ1-1,TRBD1,CASSPGQAITQAFF,TGTGCCAGCAGCCCGGGACAGGCGATAACTCAAGCTTTCTTT
17,TRBV29-1,NA,TRBJ1-1,NA,CSVAILPTDWMNTEAFF,TGCAGCGTTGCGATTCTGCCGACAGACTGGATGAACACTGAAGCTTTCTTT
13,TRBV7-7,NA,TRBJ2-7,NA,CASSLSSGNEQYF,TGTGCTAGCAGCTTATCTAGTGGTAACGAGCAGTACTTC
15,TRBV6-1,NA,TRBJ1-1,TRBD1,CATVPGQGMNTEAFF,TGTGCCACCGTCCCGGGACAGGGAATGAACACTGAAGCTTTCTTT
14,TRBV19,few,TRBJ1-1,NA,CASISGMMNTEAFF,TGTGCCAGTATAAGCGGGATGATGAACACTGAAGCTTTCTTT
12,TRBV5-8,NA,TRBJ2-2,NA,CATSGAAGELFF,TGTGCCACCAGTGGGGCGGCCGGGGAGCTGTTTTTT
17,TRBV7-3,once,TRBJ1-2,NA,CASSLAPEGGSNYGYTF,TGTGCCAGCAGCTTGGCGCCCGAAGGGGGATCTAACTATGGCTACACCTTC
15,TRBV5-4,NA,TRBJ2-1,TRBD2,CASSQGLAEYNEQFF,TGTGCCAGCAGCCAAGGACTAGCGGAATACAATGAGCAGTTCTTC
15,TRBV19,NA,TRBJ1-3,NA,CASSSTGSSGNTIYF,TGTGCCAGTAGTTCCACCGGGAGCTCTGGAAACACCATATATTTT
16,TRBV9,NA,TRBJ1-6,TRBD1,CASSVPPGQGAAPLHF,TGTGCCAGCAGCGTACCCCCGGGACAGGGGGCGGCTCCTCTCCACTTT
15,TRBV29-1,NA,TRBJ1-1,NA,CSVGSGWAMNTEAFF,TGCAGCGTTGGCAGCGGTTGGGCTATGAACACTGAAGCTTTCTTT
16,TRBV5-6,NA,TRBJ1-2,TRBD1,CASSPLQGGLNYGYTF,TGTGCCAGCAGCCCTCTACAGGGGGGGTTAAACTATGGCTACACCTTC
14,TRBV6-1,once,TRBJ1-5,NA,CASSENPSGQPQHF,TGTGCCAGCTCTGAAAACCCATCGGGTCAGCCCCAGCATTTT
13,TRBV6-1,NA,TRBJ2-7,TRBD1,CASLGQLTYEQYF,TGTGCCAGCCTGGGACAGCTAACCTACGAGCAGTACTTC
14,TRBV5-1,NA,TRBJ2-3,TRBD1,CASSQDRGTDTQYF,TGCGCCAGCAGCCAGGACAGGGGAACAGATACGCAGTATTTT
13,TRBV5-6,NA,TRBJ2-7,NA,CASRRQAYYEQYF,TGTGCCAGCAGACGACAAGCCTATTACGAGCAGTACTTC
14,TRBV5-3,NA,TRBJ1-5,NA,CARSLAGDLQPQHF,TGTGCCAGAAGCTTGGCCGGGGATCTTCAGCCCCAGCATTTT